A selection of T cell receptor beta chains follows, all from one sample in a study of T cell responses to AZD1222 COVID-19 vaccine. Measured with immunoSEQ multiplex PCR; TCRdb has only the in-frame clones, and not every one. Counted here are roughly 100,000 clones, 86% occurring once; the ten biggest clones make up approximately 3%. This specimen consisted of peripheral blood, obtained 28 days after the second dose of the MenACWY control vaccine. The receptors come from an adult who received the MenACWY meningococcal vaccine as a control. Both conserved end residues are part of each CDR3. D genes are given only for firm matches. Rows may omit the clone size; those that give it use once, few, many or a size class.

clone size	V gene	D gene	J gene	CDR3 protein	CDR3 DNA
NA	TRBV18	NA	TRBJ2-7	CASSPSWGRTTYEQYF	TGTGCCAGCTCACCGTCCTGGGGACGAACTACCTACGAGCAGTACTTC
NA	TRBV6-5	NA	TRBJ2-7	CASRRQGTDEQYF	TGTGCCAGCAGGAGGCAAGGGACGGACGAGCAGTACTTC
NA	TRBV7-7	NA	TRBJ2-1	CASSLGTLEGNEQFF	TGTGCCAGCAGCTTAGGGACCCTCGAGGGCAATGAGCAGTTCTTC
few	TRBV27	NA	TRBJ2-7	CASSFSSGHLTYEQYF	TGTGCCAGCAGTTTTTCCTCGGGACACCTCACCTACGAGCAGTACTTC
NA	TRBV20-1	NA	TRBJ2-3	CSASGAESTDTQYF	TGCAGTGCTAGTGGGGCGGAAAGCACAGATACGCAGTATTTT
NA	TRBV4-3	TRBD1	TRBJ1-3	CASSQDERGLNTIYF	TGCGCCAGCAGCCAAGACGAGAGGGGGCTCAACACCATATATTTT
NA	TRBV11-2	NA	TRBJ1-1	CASSPTRGLNTEAFF	TGTGCCAGCAGCCCGACTCGGGGTTTGAACACTGAAGCTTTCTTT
NA	TRBV5-1	NA	TRBJ2-2	CASSLAWGAVSTGELFF	TGCGCCAGCAGCTTGGCATGGGGGGCGGTGAGCACCGGGGAGCTGTTTTTT
NA	TRBV19	TRBD1	TRBJ2-2	CASSSTRDRGRSAGELFF	TGTGCCAGTAGCTCGACCCGGGACAGGGGGCGCAGTGCCGGGGAGCTGTTTTTT
NA	TRBV7-8	NA	TRBJ2-5	CASIPSGGETQYF	TGTGCCAGCATTCCCTCTGGGGGGGAGACCCAGTACTTC
NA	TRBV7-2	NA	TRBJ1-1	CASSGAGTLEAFF	TGTGCCAGCAGCGGTGCCGGGACCCTCGAAGCTTTCTTT
once	TRBV4-1	NA	TRBJ1-5	CASSPGVGDQPQHF	TGCGCCAGCAGCCCCGGCGTTGGAGATCAGCCCCAGCATTTT